These T cell receptor beta chains were read from a single sample in a study of cytomegalovirus exposure and HLA in healthy donors. Some clones are missing from TCRdb's copy, which holds only in-frame ones; the method was immunoSEQ multiplex PCR. The table lists about 200,000 clones, approximately 85% of them singletons, with about 1.8% in the top ten. The sequenced sample consisted of PBMCs. Receptors were obtained from a man aged 18 to 29 in good health and CMV-seronegative. The CDR3 runs from the conserved cysteine through the conserved F or W. The D gene is left open where the match is weak. The size entry is marked missing in some rows and otherwise reads once, few, many or a size class.

d_call	clone_size	v_call	j_call	cdr3_nt	cdr3_aa
TRBD2	NA	TRBV28	TRBJ2-1	TGTGCCAGCAGCCCGGGACTAGCGGGAGCCCGGAATGAGCAGTTCTTC	CASSPGLAGARNEQFF
TRBD1	many	TRBV6-6	TRBJ2-7	TGTGCCAGCAAAGGGACAGGGGACTCCTACGAGCAGTACTTC	CASKGTGDSYEQYF
NA	NA	TRBV5-1	TRBJ2-1	TGCGCCAGCAGCTTGGAACTCGTGGGAGACTACAATGAGCAGTTCTTC	CASSLELVGDYNEQFF
TRBD1	NA	TRBV2	TRBJ1-2	TGTGCCAGCAGTGGAAGGGGGAAGGGGGCCAACTATGGCTACACCTTC	CASSGRGKGANYGYTF
TRBD1	few	TRBV7-2	TRBJ2-5	TGTGCCAGCAGCCGTAGGACAGGGGAAGAGACCCAGTACTTC	CASSRRTGEETQYF
TRBD1	once	TRBV4-1	TRBJ1-2	TGCGCCAGCAGCCAGGATTACGGACAGGGCGGCTATGGCTACACCTTC	CASSQDYGQGGYGYTF
NA	NA	TRBV11-3	TRBJ1-1	TGTGCCAGCAGCTTAGACGGGGAGGAAGGTGAAGCTTTCTTT	CASSLDGEEGEAFF
NA	once	TRBV7-9	TRBJ1-3	TGTGCCAGCAGCCCTAGCGACCTGGGATGGACTGGAAACACCATATATTTT	CASSPSDLGWTGNTIYF
TRBD1	NA	TRBV7-9	TRBJ2-4	TGTGCCAGCAGCTTAGCCTACAGGGGGCATGGCATTCAGTACTTC	CASSLAYRGHGIQYF
NA	NA	TRBV7-9	TRBJ2-1	TGTGCCAGCAGCTTAGGAGGGCCCTACAATGAGCAGTTCTTC	CASSLGGPYNEQFF
NA	once	TRBV28	TRBJ1-5	TGTGCCAGCAGCCTGGACGGGAGGGCCAATCAGCCCCAGCATTTT	CASSLDGRANQPQHF
NA	few	TRBV7-9	TRBJ1-4	TGTGCCAGCAGCACCCAACAGGGTACCGGGAAACTGTTTTTT	CASSTQQGTGKLFF
TRBD2	NA	TRBV28	TRBJ2-1	TGTGCCAGCAGTTTAGCGGGGGGGCACTATGAGCAGTTCTTC	CASSLAGGHYEQFF
TRBD2	NA	TRBV16	TRBJ2-1	TGTGCCAGCAACCAATCGGCCGTACTAGCGGGAGGCGGGCAGTTCTTC	CASNQSAVLAGGGQFF
TRBD1	NA	TRBV6-1	TRBJ2-2	TGTGCCAGCATTCGGTCAGGGGGCACCGGGGAGCTGTTTTTT	CASIRSGGTGELFF
TRBD1	NA	TRBV4-3	TRBJ2-1	TGCGCCAGCAGCCCCGACAGGGGGTCCTACAATGAGCAGTTCTTC	CASSPDRGSYNEQFF
NA	NA	TRBV6-5	TRBJ2-3	TGTGCCAGCAGTTACACGCCAGGGTTAAACACAGATACGCAGTATTTT	CASSYTPGLNTDTQYF
TRBD2	NA	TRBV19	TRBJ2-7	TGTGCCAGTAGCGGACCGGGGGGGCGGACCTACGAGCAGTACTTC	CASSGPGGRTYEQYF
TRBD1	NA	TRBV4-3	TRBJ2-5	TGCGCCAGCAGCCCCTGGGACAGGAAAGGCCAAGAGACCCAGTACTTC	CASSPWDRKGQETQYF
TRBD2	NA	TRBV10-3	TRBJ2-7	TGTGCCGCAAAGCCTAGCGGGAGATCCTACGAGCAGTACTTC	CAAKPSGRSYEQYF
TRBD2	NA	TRBV7-2	TRBJ2-7	TGTGCCAGCAGCATCCGAGCGGGAGGGCCGTACGAGCAGTACTTC	CASSIRAGGPYEQYF
NA	NA	TRBV7-2	TRBJ2-7	TGTGCCAGCAGCTCTCAGGGGGGTGAGGGCTTCGCCTACGAGCAGTACTTC	CASSSQGGEGFAYEQYF
NA	few	TRBV9	TRBJ2-7	TGTGCCAGCAGCTTACACACTAGCGAGCAGTACTTC	CASSLHTSEQYF
NA	few	TRBV18	TRBJ2-7	TGTGCCAGCTCAAGGAGGCTTTACGAGCAGTACTTC	CASSRRLYEQYF
NA	NA	TRBV15	TRBJ1-5	TGTGCCACCAGCAGAGATATCGGAGGAAGGCAGCCCCAGCATTTT	CATSRDIGGRQPQHF
NA	NA	TRBV6-5	TRBJ2-7	TGTGCCAGCAGTTACTCTAGTTTGAACGAGCAGTACTTC	CASSYSSLNEQYF
TRBD1	NA	TRBV6-6	TRBJ1-1	TGTGCCAGCAGGGGACAGGCCGAACCTGAAGCTTTCTTT	CASRGQAEPEAFF
NA	NA	TRBV9	TRBJ2-6	TGTGCCAGCACCAGACAGGACTCTGGGGCCAACGTCCTGACTTTC	CASTRQDSGANVLTF
NA	NA	TRBV19	TRBJ2-5	TGTGCCAGTAGCCGACGGTCAGGGCCCGAGACCCAGTACTTC	CASSRRSGPETQYF
NA	NA	TRBV5-4	TRBJ2-7	TGTGCCAGCAGCTTGGGGGGCCCTATCGGCACCTACGAGCAGTACTTC	CASSLGGPIGTYEQYF
NA	NA	TRBV28	TRBJ2-3	TGTGCCAGCAGTTTAGTCGCGGGCACCGCGGAGAGTACAGATACGCAGTATTTT	CASSLVAGTAESTDTQYF
TRBD2	NA	TRBV7-9	TRBJ2-1	TGTGCCAGCAGCCCGGGACTAGCGGCCTACAATGAGCAGTTCTTC	CASSPGLAAYNEQFF
TRBD1	NA	TRBV7-9	TRBJ2-7	TGTTCCAGCAGCTCCCCCCGGGACAGGCTTTCCGACGAGCAGTACTTC	CSSSSPRDRLSDEQYF
TRBD2	NA	TRBV6-5	TRBJ2-3	TGTGCCAGCAGTTATGGTAGCGGGGGGAGCACAGATACGCAGTATTTT	CASSYGSGGSTDTQYF
NA	NA	TRBV9	TRBJ2-5	TGTGCCAGCAGCGTATCGGCAGGGACTGAGGAGACCCAGTACTTC	CASSVSAGTEETQYF
NA	NA	TRBV6-1	TRBJ1-2	TGTGCCAGCAGTGCAAGCAGGGATGGCTACACCTTC	CASSASRDGYTF
TRBD2	NA	TRBV9	TRBJ2-3	TGTGCCAGCAGCGTGGGAAGCGGGGGGGCCACAGATACGCAGTATTTT	CASSVGSGGATDTQYF
TRBD1	once	TRBV11-3	TRBJ2-2	TGTGCCAGCAGCTTGGGGACAGGGGGCCCCGGGGAGCTGTTTTTT	CASSLGTGGPGELFF
NA	NA	TRBV6-4	TRBJ2-1	TGTGCCAGCAGCGCTGCAGGGGACTACAATGAGCAGTTCTTC	CASSAAGDYNEQFF
NA	NA	TRBV6-4	TRBJ1-2	TGTGCCAGCAGTGACTGGGGAGACGGTGGCTACACCTTC	CASSDWGDGGYTF
NA	NA	TRBV7-9	TRBJ1-4	TGTGCCAGCAGCCGACCCAGGGCCGCCGCAACTAATGAAAAACTGTTTTTT	CASSRPRAAATNEKLFF
TRBD1	NA	TRBV4-1	TRBJ2-5	TGCGCCAGCAGCCAACTCCAAGACAGGGGAGAGACCCAGTACTTC	CASSQLQDRGETQYF
NA	NA	TRBV4-2	TRBJ2-3	TGTGCCAGCAGCCAAGCCCGATTGGTCGGCGGGAAGGATACGCAGTATTTT	CASSQARLVGGKDTQYF
TRBD2	few	TRBV28	TRBJ2-7	TGTGCCAGCAGTTTAGGCGGGAGACTCTACGAGCAGTACTTC	CASSLGGRLYEQYF
TRBD1	few	TRBV7-2	TRBJ2-7	TGTGCCAGCAGCCCGGACAGGGGCTACGAGCAGTACTTC	CASSPDRGYEQYF
TRBD1	once	TRBV4-1	TRBJ2-7	TGCGCCAGCAGCCAAGACGGGCCGGGGACAGGGAGATACGAGCAGTACTTC	CASSQDGPGTGRYEQYF
NA	NA	TRBV4-3	TRBJ2-3	TGCGCCAGCAGCCAAGTCTGGCCGCCAGATACGCAGTATTTT	CASSQVWPPDTQYF
TRBD1	NA	TRBV6-1	TRBJ1-1	TGTGCCAGCAGTGAGTGGGACAGGTCTGAAGCTTTCTTT	CASSEWDRSEAFF
NA	NA	TRBV28	TRBJ2-3	TGTGCCAGCAGAGCCGTAGATACGCAGTATTTT	CASRAVDTQYF
NA	once	TRBV19	TRBJ1-1	TGTGCCAGTAGTATAGGGACAGTAGGGAACACTGAAGCTTTCTTT	CASSIGTVGNTEAFF
TRBD2	NA	TRBV12-5	TRBJ2-2	TGTGCTAGTGGTTTGGTAATACGGGGGGGCAACACCGGGGAGCTGTTTTTT	CASGLVIRGGNTGELFF
TRBD1	NA	TRBV9	TRBJ1-2	TGTGCCAGCAGCGTAGGTCCCACAGGGGACTATGGCTACACCTTC	CASSVGPTGDYGYTF
TRBD2	NA	TRBV5-1	TRBJ2-1	TGCGCCAGCAGCTTGGCGATAGCGGGAGGGCCTACTACCTACAATGAGCAGTTCTTC	CASSLAIAGGPTTYNEQFF
TRBD2	NA	TRBV5-1	TRBJ2-3	TGCGCCAGCAGCGCCTTTAGCGGGGACACAGATACGCAGTATTTT	CASSAFSGDTDTQYF
NA	NA	TRBV27	TRBJ2-2	TGTGCCACCTCCTATAGAACAGGCTCAGGATCCGGGGAGCTGTTTTTT	CATSYRTGSGSGELFF
TRBD2	once	TRBV7-3	TRBJ2-1	TGTGCCAGCAGCTTAATCCCTAGCGGGAGGGCCTCTTCCTACAATGAGCAGTTCTTC	CASSLIPSGRASSYNEQFF
TRBD1	NA	TRBV10-3	TRBJ1-1	TGTGCCATCAGTGAGTCTCTACAGGGGAAGTTGGGTGAAGCTTTCTTT	CAISESLQGKLGEAFF
NA	NA	TRBV18	TRBJ1-2	TGTGCCAGCTCACCACGACAAGGGGACTATGGCTACACCTTC	CASSPRQGDYGYTF